This TCR beta chain was observed in a study of cytomegalovirus exposure and HLA in healthy donors. Across the study: The 100 to 150 validation repertoires and the roughly 670 first-cohort repertoires shared a platform, a later analysis reported. Study outcomes and limitations: The tendency of first-cohort TCR clusters to co-occur in the 90 to 150 validation repertoires emerged from a later analysis.

Remarks on this clone: Its specificity is not known.

Per the germline V gene, CDR1 is MNHEY and CDR2 is SVGAGI. V shed 2 bases and J shed 8 bases, with 12 bases lying between them. The CDR3 consists of 13 residues. Sequencing was performed with immunoSEQ multiplex PCR; in TCRdb, only in-frame clones are kept and a portion is missing. This sample has roughly 150,000 clones, with less than 90% found just once. Sequencing used PBMCs. The sequence came from a woman in her late teens or twenties in good health and CMV-seropositive. V is TRBV6-5 and J is TRBJ1-2; D remains unclear. CDR3 loop: CASSYPGQAGYTF. CDR3 in DNA: TGTGCCAGCAGTTACCCCGGTCAGGCGGGCTACACCTTC.